These T cell receptor beta chains were read from a single sample in a study of shared clonotypes between healthy human individuals. TCRdb's table, derived via immunoSEQ multiplex PCR, lists solely in-frame clones and lacks some. The table includes roughly 220,000 clones, over 50% detected once. Sequenced input: memory CD4+ T cells sorted from blood. Receptors originate from a young man in good health. The CDR3 runs from the conserved cysteine through the conserved F or W. The order of the fields is clone size, V gene, J gene, D gene, CDR3 length, CDR3 protein, CDR3 DNA. D genes are given only for firm matches. The size entry is marked missing in some rows and otherwise reads once, few, many or a size class.

>NA|TRBV6-1|TRBJ2-1|NA|11
CASSPRGGQFF
TGTGCCAGCAGTCCCCGGGGTGGGCAGTTCTTC
>NA|TRBV9|TRBJ1-2|NA|16
CASSVATRRTDNGYTF
TGTGCCAGCAGCGTAGCTACTCGTCGGACAGATAATGGCTACACCTTC
>many|TRBV7-2|TRBJ1-5|NA|15
CASSLGDRAGQPQHF
TGTGCCAGCAGCTTAGGGGACCGGGCGGGGCAGCCCCAGCATTTT
>NA|TRBV7-2|TRBJ2-7|NA|16
CASSFRRATFSYEQYF
TGTGCCAGCAGCTTCCGGCGGGCGACGTTCTCCTACGAGCAGTACTTC
>NA|TRBV5-4|TRBJ1-1|NA|14
CASSRGTQNTEAFF
TGTGCCAGCAGCCGCGGGACACAGAACACTGAAGCTTTCTTT
>NA|TRBV27|TRBJ2-2|NA|14
CASSLSPGRWELFF
TGTGCCAGCAGTTTATCCCCAGGTAGATGGGAGCTGTTTTTT
>NA|TRBV2|TRBJ2-1|TRBD2|11
CASGRDFLWFF
TGTGCCAGCGGGAGGGATTTTTTATGGTTCTTC
>NA|TRBV7-2|TRBJ2-5|TRBD1|15
CASSRDRPLGETQYF
TGTGCCAGCAGTCGGGACAGGCCCCTGGGGGAGACCCAGTACTTC
>once|TRBV19|TRBJ1-1|NA|10
CASIGREAFF
TGTGCCAGTATTGGAAGAGAAGCTTTCTTT
>NA|TRBV7-2|TRBJ2-5|TRBD2|14
CASSLERGGKTQYF
TGTGCCAGCAGCTTAGAGCGGGGAGGAAAGACCCAGTACTTC
>NA|TRBV5-1|TRBJ2-2|NA|15
CASSGGGTPTGELFF
TGCGCCAGCAGCGGCGGTGGGACCCCCACCGGGGAGCTGTTTTTT
>NA|TRBV28|TRBJ2-5|NA|16
CASSYRRRQGGETQYF
TGTGCCAGCAGTTACCGCCGAAGACAGGGAGGAGAGACCCAGTACTTC
>once|TRBV19|TRBJ2-1|NA|15
CASSLKTGRYNEQFF
TGTGCCAGTAGTTTAAAGACAGGCCGATACAATGAGCAGTTCTTC
>once|TRBV5-1|TRBJ2-1|TRBD1|15
CASSGLGDRVNEQFF
TGCGCCAGCAGCGGGTTGGGGGACAGAGTCAATGAGCAGTTCTTC
>few|TRBV6-1|TRBJ2-3|NA|12
CASSAVGNTQYF
TGTGCCAGCAGTGCTGTTGGAAATACGCAGTATTTT
>NA|TRBV5-8|TRBJ2-1|TRBD2|15
CASSLSQLAGALWFF
TGTGCCAGCAGCTTGTCGCAACTAGCGGGGGCCCTTTGGTTCTTC